The T cell receptor beta chain under discussion was sequenced for a study of technical replicates of blood from a handful of donors. Profiling relied on immunoSEQ multiplex PCR, and the TCRdb table lists in-frame clones only, not all of them. Counted here are 65,000 to 75,000 clones, roughly 86% occurring once; the ten biggest clones make up about 5%. This clonotype originated in a human donor in good health. Some clones in this sample may be carry-over from other donors' samples. Sample: PBMCs.

The DNA of the CDR3 is TGTGCCAGCACCCCAGGAGAAGACAGGGGGTCAGCTAACTATGGCTACACCTTC. Its protein product is CASTPGEDRGSANYGYTF. V is TRBV2 and J is TRBJ1-2; 9 bases are shared with TRBD1. CDR1 SNHLY and CDR2 FYNNEI come from the germline V gene. The J segment lost 0 bases and the V segment lost 7 bases, leaving 15 bases of the junction unmatched. The CDR3 is 18 residues long.